This section outlines one T cell receptor (beta chain) sequence together with its context. Its binding antigen is unknown. No per-base quality is available; no much larger clone lies one base away. The sample belongs to a study of T cells after somatic rescue of genetic block (dated by TCRdb to the early 2020s). General notes on the study: The study assessed how robust, over the long term, a T-cell system was when the system had developed through somatic rescue of a genetic block in T-cell development.

Trimmed from V: 6 bases; trimmed from J: 0 bases; junction bases lacking a gene match: 6. Taken from cysteine to phenylalanine, the CDR3 has 15 residues. The DNA shown is the 45-base CDR3, in frame from base 1. From the germline V gene (reference sequence), CDR1 is MNHEY and CDR2 is SMNVEV. The library came from the immunoSEQ multiplex PCR assay. Held by TCRdb, this immuneACCESS table contains in-frame sequences only and omits some clones. Under half of the omission traces to an unresolved V gene where checked; the cause of the rest is unknown. Counted in this sample were 50,000 to 60,000 clones; approximately 96% of them appeared once. The ten largest clones take up 0.075% to 0.095% of the sample.

The V and J segments used are TRBV27 and TRBJ1-2, and TRBD1 aligns with 8 junction nucleotides. The sequence came from a child under two years old. The sequencing sample was made of peripheral blood mononuclear cells (PBMCs). The CDR3 is CASRQQGDANYGYTF. In nucleotides, the sequence is TGTGCCAGCAGACAACAGGGGGATGCTAACTATGGCTACACCTTC.